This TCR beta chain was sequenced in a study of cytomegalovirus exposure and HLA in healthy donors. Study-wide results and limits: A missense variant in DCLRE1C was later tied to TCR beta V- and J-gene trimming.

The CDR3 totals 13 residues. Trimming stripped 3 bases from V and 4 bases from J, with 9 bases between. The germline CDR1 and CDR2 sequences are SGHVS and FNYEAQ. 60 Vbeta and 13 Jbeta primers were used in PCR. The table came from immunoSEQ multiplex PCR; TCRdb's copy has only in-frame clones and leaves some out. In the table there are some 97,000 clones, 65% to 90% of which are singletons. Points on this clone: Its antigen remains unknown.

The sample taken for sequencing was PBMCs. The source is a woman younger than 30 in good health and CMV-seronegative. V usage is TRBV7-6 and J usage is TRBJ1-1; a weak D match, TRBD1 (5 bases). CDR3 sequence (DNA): TGTGCCAGCAGCTTCAGGGAGGGCACTGAAGCTTTCTTT. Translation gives CASSFREGTEAFF. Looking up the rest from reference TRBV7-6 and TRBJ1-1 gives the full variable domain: GAGVSQSPRYKVTKRGQDVALRCDPISGHVSLYWYRQALGQGPEFLTYFNYEAQQDKSGLPNDRFSAERPEGSISTLTIQRTEQRDSAMYRCASSFREGTEAFFGQGTRLTVV.